This section outlines one T cell receptor beta chain sequence together with its context. Its antigen is currently unknown. The data derive from a study of PD-1 blockade in mismatch repair-deficient tumors. Study conclusions and caveats: After pembrolizumab, tumor-resident clones rose rapidly, then generally contracted before radiologic responses.

Germline V gene sequence: CDR1 MDHEN, CDR2 SYDVKM. J gave up 4 bases and V 5 bases, and 10 bases lay outside the gene matches. The CDR3 runs to 17 residues. TCRdb keeps only in-frame clones here, not all; method: immunoSEQ multiplex PCR. The top ten hold about 13% of the sample, which has 95,000 to 150,000 clones, 85% to 90% seen once. This receptor was identified in an adult with mismatch repair-deficient cancer. This specimen consisted of peripheral blood, obtained 44 weeks after starting pembrolizumab. This chain uses TRBV28 with TRBJ2-7, with 14 bases that match TRBD2. The CDR3 loop reads CASSPGLAGVALYEQYF. The CDR3, as DNA: TGTGCCAGCAGTCCGGGACTAGCGGGAGTGGCCCTATACGAGCAGTACTTC.